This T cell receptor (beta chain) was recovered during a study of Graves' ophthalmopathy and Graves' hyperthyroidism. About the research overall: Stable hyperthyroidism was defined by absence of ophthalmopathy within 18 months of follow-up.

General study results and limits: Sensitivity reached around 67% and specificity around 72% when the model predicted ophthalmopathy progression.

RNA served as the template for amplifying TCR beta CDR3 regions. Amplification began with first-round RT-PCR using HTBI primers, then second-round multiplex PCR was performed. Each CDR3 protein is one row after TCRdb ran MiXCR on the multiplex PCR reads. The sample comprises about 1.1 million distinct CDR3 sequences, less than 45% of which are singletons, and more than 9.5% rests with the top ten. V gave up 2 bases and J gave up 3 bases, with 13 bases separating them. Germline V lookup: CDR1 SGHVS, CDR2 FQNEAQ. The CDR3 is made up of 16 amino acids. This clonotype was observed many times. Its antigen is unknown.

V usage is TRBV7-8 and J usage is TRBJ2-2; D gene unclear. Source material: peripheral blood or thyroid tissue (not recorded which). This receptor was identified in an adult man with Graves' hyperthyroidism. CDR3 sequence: CASSLRTDIDTGELFF. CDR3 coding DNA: TGTGCCAGCAGCTTAAGGACCGATATCGACACCGGGGAGCTGTTTTTT. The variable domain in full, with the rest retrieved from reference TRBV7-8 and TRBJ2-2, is GAGVSQSPRYKVAKRGQDVALRCDPISGHVSLFWYQQALGQGPEFLTYFQNEAQLDKSGLPSDRFFAERPEGSVSTLKIQRTQQEDSAVYLCASSLRTDIDTGELFFGEGSRLTVL.